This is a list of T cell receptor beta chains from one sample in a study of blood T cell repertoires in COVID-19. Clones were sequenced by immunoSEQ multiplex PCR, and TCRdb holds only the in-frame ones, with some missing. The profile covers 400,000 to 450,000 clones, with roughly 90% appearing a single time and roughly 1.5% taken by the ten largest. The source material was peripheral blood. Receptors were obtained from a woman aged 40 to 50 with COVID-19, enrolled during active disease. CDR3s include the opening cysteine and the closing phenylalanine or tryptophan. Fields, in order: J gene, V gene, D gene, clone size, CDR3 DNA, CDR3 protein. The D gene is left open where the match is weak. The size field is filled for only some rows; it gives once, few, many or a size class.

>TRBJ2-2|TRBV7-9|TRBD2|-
TGTGCCAGCAGCCCCCGGACTAGCTTTGCCGGGGAGCTGTTTTTT
CASSPRTSFAGELFF
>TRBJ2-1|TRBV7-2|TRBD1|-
TGTGCCAGCAGTTCTCCGGGACAGATCTACAATGAGCAGTTCTTC
CASSSPGQIYNEQFF
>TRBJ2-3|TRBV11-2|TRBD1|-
TGTGCCAGCAGCCCCCAACGGACAGGGCGTGCCGGTACCACAGATACGCAGTATTTT
CASSPQRTGRAGTTDTQYF
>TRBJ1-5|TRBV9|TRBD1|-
TGTGCCAGCAGCGTTGGATCGGGGACAGGACAGCCCCAGCATTTT
CASSVGSGTGQPQHF
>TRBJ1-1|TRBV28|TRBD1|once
TGTGCCAGCGAAGGAGCAGGGGGCTACACTGAAGCTTTCTTT
CASEGAGGYTEAFF
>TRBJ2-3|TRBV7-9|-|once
TGTGCCAGCAGCTTAGGGGGTGGGGCAGGGAGCACAGATACGCAGTATTTT
CASSLGGGAGSTDTQYF
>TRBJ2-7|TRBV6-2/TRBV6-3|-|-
TGTGCCAGCAGCTCCCCCCTGGATCTGAGGGACGAGCAGTACTTC
CASSSPLDLRDEQYF
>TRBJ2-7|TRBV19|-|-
TGTGCCAGTAGTATAGACCGACGGCAGGGGTACAACGAGCAGTACTTC
CASSIDRRQGYNEQYF
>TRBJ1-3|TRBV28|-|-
TGTGCCAGCAGTTTGGCAGGGGCTGCTGGAAACACCATATATTTT
CASSLAGAAGNTIYF
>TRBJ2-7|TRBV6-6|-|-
TGTGCCAGCAGCCTCTATCACCAAGGGACGGGGTATCAGGGGTCCTACGAGCAGTACTTC
CASSLYHQGTGYQGSYEQYF
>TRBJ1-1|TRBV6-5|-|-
TGTGCCAGCAGTTACGGAACCAGGGCTCTGAACACTGAAGCTTTCTTT
CASSYGTRALNTEAFF
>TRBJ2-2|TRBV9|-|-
TGTGCCAGCAGCGTAGACGGACTCGACACCGGGGAGCTGTTTTTT
CASSVDGLDTGELFF
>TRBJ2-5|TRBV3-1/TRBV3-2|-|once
TGTGCCAGCAGCCAAGGGGGCTCCAAAGAGACCCAGTACTTC
CASSQGGSKETQYF
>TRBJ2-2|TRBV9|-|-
TGTGCCAGCAGCGCCCAGGGGCTAGCCGGGATCGGGGAGCTGTTTTTT
CASSAQGLAGIGELFF
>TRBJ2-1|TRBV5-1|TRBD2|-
TGCGCCAGCAGCGAACTAGCGGGAGATGAGCAGTTCTTC
CASSELAGDEQFF
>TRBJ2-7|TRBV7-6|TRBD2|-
TGTGCCAGCAGCCCAAAGGTCGGGGGGGACGAGCAGTACTTC
CASSPKVGGDEQYF
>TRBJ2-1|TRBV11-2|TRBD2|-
TGTGCCATTGGGCCGCTAGCGGGGTCTTTCTCCTACAATGAGCAGTTCTTC
CAIGPLAGSFSYNEQFF
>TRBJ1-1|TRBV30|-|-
TGTGCCTGGAGTGGGCAGGGGAGCAACACTGAAGCTTTCTTT
CAWSGQGSNTEAFF
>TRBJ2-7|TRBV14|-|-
TGTGCCAGCAGCCGGGGGGACTACGAGCAGTACTTC
CASSRGDYEQYF
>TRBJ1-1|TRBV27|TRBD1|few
TGTGCCAGCAGTCTCGGGACAGCGAGAAACACTGAAGCTTTCTTT
CASSLGTARNTEAFF
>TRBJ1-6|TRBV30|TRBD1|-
TGTGCCTGGAGTATAGGACAGGGGGCCTATAATTCACCCCTCCACTTT
CAWSIGQGAYNSPLHF
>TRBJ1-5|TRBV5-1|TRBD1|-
TGCGCCAGCAGCTTGGGGGACAGGGAAGGTCAGCCCCAGCATTTT
CASSLGDREGQPQHF
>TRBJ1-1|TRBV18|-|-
TGTGCCAGCTCACCACCGTCCCAGTTGAACACTGAAGCTTTCTTT
CASSPPSQLNTEAFF
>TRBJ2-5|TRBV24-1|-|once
TGTGCCACCAGTGACCGGACAGCGTACCAAGAGACCCAGTACTTC
CATSDRTAYQETQYF
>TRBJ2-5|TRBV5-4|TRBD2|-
TGTGCCAGCAGCTTTAGCGGGAGGGGCGGAGAGACCCAGTACTTC
CASSFSGRGGETQYF